This entry features one T cell receptor beta chain sequence. This clone was recorded a few times. Its antigen target is currently unknown. One base away there is no much larger clone; base qualities are not given. This sample is drawn from a study of blood T cell repertoires in COVID-19 (TCRdb year 2020). Concerning the study at large: Recovered participants in ImmuneRACE Cohort 3 were defined as having two consecutive negative NP/OP PCR tests, clearance from a healthcare professional, or resolution of symptoms. The collaborator samples originated in the United States, Italy and Spain and spanned the acute and convalescent phases of COVID-19. The prospective study material was composed of cDNA or gDNA derived from T cells, B-cell-depleted T cells, or PBMCs. Subjects who had been exposed to COVID-19, were actively infected with it, or had recovered from it provided the deeply sampled blood TCRbeta repertoires that made up the dataset. The repertoires were made available in a free public database intended to serve as a resource for research on the immune response to SARS-CoV-2. The samples were drawn from the first 160 participants of the ongoing ImmuneRACE study and from 1,254 subjects provided by 6 global collaborators. The sample metadata nearly always contained a de-identified subject ID, COVID-19 status, age in years and sex. Where available, HLA class I and class II types were obtained from metadata supplied by the sample provider rather than from assay-based typing. The paper as a whole reports these results and caveats: Clinical and demographic metadata were provided uncurated, with the amount varying by source and participant.

V sheds 3 bases and J sheds 4 bases, leaving 4 bases between their ends. The germline V gene specifies SGHDN as CDR1 and FVKESK as CDR2. The CDR3 contains 13 residues, cysteine and phenylalanine counted. The read is trimmed to its CDR3 DNA, 39 bases read in frame from base 1. Participants in the prospective study were enrolled through a virtual design, were aged 18 to 89 years, and lived in under 25 United States geographic areas. In the prospective study, participants were assigned to cohorts based on the clinical history participants reported in a screening survey and a study questionnaire. In the prospective study, mobile phlebotomists collected whole blood, serum and a nasopharyngeal or oropharyngeal swab from each participant. Participants in the prospective study had the option to provide additional blood draws and questionnaires over a 2-month period. Prospective study blood samples were shipped either frozen or at room temperature before DNA extraction.

TCRbeta CDR3 regions were amplified from genomic DNA by means of the immunoSEQ Assay, a bias-controlled multiplex PCR. The authors processed their data as follows. The number of nucleated cells in each sample was estimated by amplification of reference gene primers within the assay. To quantify the absolute abundance of each unique TCRbeta CDR3 rearrangement, sequence reads were collapsed and filtered. For each sample, productive Simpson clonality was calculated as the square root of Simpson's diversity index across productive rearrangements. Sourced from immuneACCESS, this table was stored by TCRdb with only in-frame sequences that have V and J called. A share of the clones is absent; for the studies checked, an unresolved V gene accounts for under half, and the remainder has no known explanation. That table furnishes V, J and clone size, whereas the DNA furnished D and trimming. For this sample the table gives hundreds of thousands of clones, of which more than 70% were detected only once. The ten most abundant clones make up 2% of the sample.

The receptor chain draws on TRBV14 and TRBJ1-6, with no D gene named confidently. Sequenced material: PBMCs or T cells enriched from blood (not recorded which). The TCR comes from an older woman in a cohort exposed to, infected with or recovered from COVID-19 (not recorded which). Here the CDR3 is given as CASSQQYNSPLHF. The DNA sequence is as follows: TGTGCCAGCAGCCAGCAGTATAATTCACCCCTCCACTTT.